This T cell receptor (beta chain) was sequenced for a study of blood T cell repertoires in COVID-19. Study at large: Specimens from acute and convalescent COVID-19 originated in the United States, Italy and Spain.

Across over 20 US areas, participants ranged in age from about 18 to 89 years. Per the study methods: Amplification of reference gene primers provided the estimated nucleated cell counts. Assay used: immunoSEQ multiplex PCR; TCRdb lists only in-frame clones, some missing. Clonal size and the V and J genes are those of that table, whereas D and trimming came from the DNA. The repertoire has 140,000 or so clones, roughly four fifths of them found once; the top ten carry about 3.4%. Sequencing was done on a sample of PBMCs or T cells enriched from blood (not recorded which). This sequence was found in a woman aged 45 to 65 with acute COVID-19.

CDR3 sequence reads: CASSSGSYEQYF. The CDR3 nucleotides are TGTGCCAGCAGTTCCGGCTCCTACGAGCAGTACTTC. The rearrangement uses TRBV5-6 and TRBJ2-7, with no clear D. Germline V gene sequence: CDR1 SGHDT, CDR2 YYEEEE. Trimming left V 5 bases short and J 0 bases short, with 6 bases between. This CDR3 region has 12 residues.